Listed here are 23 T cell receptor beta chains from one sample, sequenced in a study of blood T cell repertoires in COVID-19. Using immunoSEQ multiplex PCR, the repertoire was profiled, and TCRdb retains in-frame clones only, with some absent. The sample gives about 100,000 clones, around 73% of which show up once; roughly 10% is in the top ten. The sequenced sample consisted of peripheral blood. Source of these receptors: a man in his 60s with active or convalescent COVID-19.

This clone has a single count. The chain employs TRBV19 and TRBJ1-1; maybe TRBD1 (5 bases). The germline V and J ends were trimmed by 9 bases and 1 base, with 9 bases remaining between them. Germline CDR1 is LNHDA and CDR2 is SQIVND (reference sequence). This CDR3 contains 12 residues. The CDR3 DNA reads TGTGCCAGCTGTGACAGGAACACTGAAGCTTTCTTT. Protein: CASCDRNTEAFF. Complete variable domain (other parts from reference TRBV19 and TRBJ1-1): DGGITQSPKYLFRKEGQNVTLSCEQNLNHDAMYWYRQDPGQGLRLIYYSQIVNDFQKGDIAEGYSVSREKKESFPLTVTSAQKNPTAFYLCASCDRNTEAFFGQGTRLTVV.

This chain links TRBV19 with TRBJ2-5; 8 positions match TRBD1. V dropped 3 bases and J dropped 1; count of bases not matched to a gene: 1. Looked up from germline, CDR1 is LNHDA and CDR2 is SQIVND (reference sequence). The CDR3 is 14 amino acids. The CDR3 here is CASSIGTGQETQYF. The CDR3 nucleotides read TGTGCCAGTAGTATCGGGACAGGCCAAGAGACCCAGTACTTC.

This clone was observed a handful of times. The V gene is TRBV6-5, the J gene TRBJ2-5; D perhaps matches TRBD2 (5 bases). V gave up 6 bases and J gave up 5 bases, with 13 bases separating them. The CDR3 is made up of 13 amino acids. Germline loops: CDR1 MNHEY, CDR2 SVGAGI. DNA for the CDR3: TGTGCCAGCAGGAAGGGAGTCTTGGAGACCCAGTACTTC. Its translation is CASRKGVLETQYF.

This clone showed up just a few times. The chain links TRBV28 to TRBJ2-7; 12 nucleotides agree with TRBD1. CDR1 and CDR2 (germline): MDHEN, SYDVKM. The CDR3 extends over 15 amino acids. V shed 9 bases and J 4 bases; nucleotides not matched to a gene: 10. The CDR3 DNA follows: TGTGCCAGTGAACCGGGACAGGGGGCGCGATACGAGCAGTACTTC. Amino acid sequence: CASEPGQGARYEQYF. Filled out from reference TRBV28 and TRBJ2-7, the complete variable domain reads DVKVTQSSRYLVKRTGEKVFLECVQDMDHENMFWYRQDPGLGLRLIYFSYDVKMKEKGDIPEGYSVSREKKERFSLILESASTNQTSMYLCASEPGQGARYEQYFGPGTRLTVT.

CDR3: CASTRLASYNEQFF. Written as DNA, the CDR3 is TGTGCCAGCACCCGACTAGCTTCCTACAATGAGCAGTTCTTC. J is TRBJ2-1 and V is TRBV6-5; 7 nucleotides line up with TRBD2. Germline V gene sequence: CDR1 MNHEY, CDR2 SVGAGI. The CDR3 spans 14 residues. V trimming: 7 bases; J trimming: 1 base; junction bases outside the gene matches: 4.

The chain is built from TRBV24-1 and TRBJ2-3; TRBD1 aligns across 9 bases. The CDR3 sequence is 14 residues long. CDR1 KGHDR and CDR2 SFDVKD come from the germline V gene. The V gene end was trimmed by 2 bases and the J gene end by 8 bases; junction bases not matched to a gene: 4. The CDR3 here is CATSDWTGEGTQYF. The CDR3, as DNA: TGTGCCACCAGTGATTGGACAGGGGAGGGTACGCAGTATTTT.

The chain's CDR3 is CASGGQPSGTEAFF. The CDR3 DNA follows: TGTGCCAGCGGGGGACAGCCCAGCGGAACTGAAGCTTTCTTT. V usage is TRBV2 and J usage is TRBJ1-1, with 7 bases matching TRBD1. The V segment lost 8 bases and the J segment 5 bases; nucleotides outside the gene matches: 11. There are 14 residues in the CDR3. Germline loops: CDR1 SNHLY, CDR2 FYNNEI. The whole variable domain, remainder taken from reference TRBV2 and TRBJ1-1, is EPEVTQTPSHQVTQMGQEVILRCVPISNHLYFYWYRQILGQKVEFLVSFYNNEISEKSEIFDDQFSVERPDGSNFTLKIRSTKLEDSAMYFCASGGQPSGTEAFFGQGTRLTVV.

This clone has a single count. CDR3 sequence reads: CAWSESARQPQHF. CDR3 in DNA: TGTGCCTGGAGTGAGAGTGCACGACAGCCCCAGCATTTT. The chain uses TRBV30 and TRBJ1-5; D is uncertain. From germline, CDR1 is GTSNPN and CDR2 SVGIG (reference sequence). The CDR3 contains 13 residues. V dropped 1 base and J dropped 7 bases, with 11 bases sitting between them.

The V gene is TRBV27, the J gene TRBJ1-1, with a tentative D call TRBD1 (5 bases). CDR1 MNHEY and CDR2 SMNVEV come from the germline V gene (reference sequence). V gave up 6 bases and J gave up 7 bases, with 18 bases separating them. CDR3 length: 14 amino acids. The CDR3 here is CASRKAQGNSEAFF. DNA for the CDR3: TGTGCCAGCAGGAAGGCTCAGGGTAATAGTGAAGCTTTCTTT.

This clone has a handful of counts. This chain joins TRBV14 and TRBJ2-2; D possibly corresponds to TRBD2 (6 bases). Germline-derived CDR1 and CDR2 are SGHDN and FVKESK. The CDR3 extends over 14 amino acids. The V end lost 6 bases, the J end lost 4 bases, and 12 bases lay between the germline ends. The CDR3 region has the DNA TGTGCCAGCAGGGGGGACTTCGGCACCGGGGAGCTGTTTTTT. This gives the protein CASRGDFGTGELFF.

This clone came up a few times. The chain couples TRBV6-5 to TRBJ1-2; TRBD1 matches 9 bases. Germline CDR1 is MNHEY and CDR2 is SVGAGI. The CDR3 is 14 residues long. V lost 2 bases to trimming and J lost 3 bases; unmatched junction nucleotides: 1. The CDR3 DNA is TGTGCCAGCAGTTACGGACAGGGGCACTATGGCTACACCTTC. It specifies CASSYGQGHYGYTF.

The rearrangement uses TRBV5-1 and TRBJ2-7; the D call may be TRBD1 or TRBD2 (9 bases each). The germline gives CDR1 SGHRS, CDR2 YFSETQ. This CDR3 spans 23 amino acids. The V end lost 4 bases, the J end lost 0 bases, and 38 bases lay between the germline ends. The CDR3, as DNA: TGCGCCAGCAGCGCGGACCTCGGACAGGGGCGAGGTAGCGGGAGAGCAAACTCCTACGAGCAGTACTTC. As protein: CASSADLGQGRGSGRANSYEQYF.

This clone was detected a few times. The genes are TRBV6-1 and TRBJ1-3; TRBD1 matches 10 bases. CDR3 length: 15 amino acids. V trimming: 3 bases; J trimming: 8 bases; junction bases outside the gene matches: 7. CDR1 is MNHNS and CDR2 is SASEGT in the germline V gene. CDR3 DNA sequence: TGTGCCAGCAGTGAGGGACAGGGGCGTCTTGACACCATATATTTT. Its translation is CASSEGQGRLDTIYF.

This rearrangement joins TRBV6-4 to TRBJ2-1; 11 positions match TRBD2. CDR3 size: 14 residues. V lost 5 bases and J lost 10; bases outside the gene matches: 7. From germline, CDR1 is MRHNA and CDR2 SNTAGT. CDR3 sequence: CASSSLAGAGEQFF. CDR3 sequence (DNA): TGTGCCAGCAGTTCACTAGCGGGAGCAGGGGAGCAGTTCTTC.

The chain has TRBV5-1 and TRBJ2-4, with TRBD2 matching 11 bases. Germline lookup yields CDR1 SGHRS and CDR2 YFSETQ. The CDR3 spans 21 residues. With V trimmed by 3 bases and J by 7 bases, 24 bases remained unmatched. Here the CDR3 DNA reads TGCGCCAGCAGCTCAAAGGGACTAGCGGCTCTATCTTCTTCCGGGGAGAACATTCAGTACTTC. Translation gives CASSSKGLAALSSSGENIQYF.

This chain joins TRBV30 and TRBJ2-3; TRBD1 matches 9 bases. The germline V gene encodes CDR1 GTSNPN and CDR2 SVGIG (reference sequence). Germline trimming cut 0 bases from V and 9 bases from J; bases unmatched to any gene: 19. The CDR3 is 18 amino acids. Here the CDR3 reads CAWSVPNPRQGGRGTQYF. Written as DNA, the CDR3 is TGTGCCTGGAGTGTACCTAATCCCCGACAGGGGGGCAGAGGCACGCAGTATTTT.

J is TRBJ1-4 and V is TRBV4-1, with a tentative D call TRBD1 (5 bases). V was pared by 4 bases and J by 2 bases, with 14 bases between. Germline V lookup: CDR1 MGHRA, CDR2 YSYEKL. There are 16 residues in the CDR3. The CDR3 spells CASSPTPGLTNEKLFF. CDR3 sequence (DNA): TGCGCCAGCAGCCCAACCCCAGGGCTTACTAATGAAAAACTGTTTTTT.

This chain links TRBV25-1 with TRBJ2-1; tentatively, D is TRBD1 (6 bases). Germline assignment: CDR1 MGHDK and CDR2 SYGVNS. Deletions cut 0 bases from V and 8 bases from J, with 14 bases between. This CDR3 is 15 amino acids long. CDR3 in amino acids: CASSEYVGGGDEQFF. Here the CDR3 DNA reads TGTGCCAGCAGTGAATATGTTGGGGGCGGCGATGAGCAGTTCTTC.

V gene TRBV9 combines with J gene TRBJ2-5; 8 bases agree with TRBD2. Looked up from germline, CDR1 is SGDLS and CDR2 is YYNGEE. Trimming removed 4 bases from V and 5 bases from J; junction bases left unmatched: 10. The CDR3 sequence is 15 residues long. The CDR3 region is CASSLRGGGSETQYF. Written as DNA, the CDR3 is TGTGCCAGCAGCCTCCGGGGGGGAGGGTCTGAGACCCAGTACTTC.

This rearrangement joins TRBV9 to TRBJ2-3; a weak D match, TRBD2 (6 bases). Germline lookup yields CDR1 SGDLS and CDR2 YYNGEE. The CDR3 spans 17 residues. Trimming removed 4 bases from V and 6 bases from J, with 24 bases in between. CDR3 amino acids: CASSPRFGAGAGDTQYF. CDR3 DNA sequence: TGTGCCAGCAGCCCCCGCTTTGGGGCTGGGGCGGGGGATACGCAGTATTTT.

This chain connects TRBV20-1 to TRBJ2-2; 7 bases are shared with TRBD2. Germline V gene lookup returns CDR1 DFQATT and CDR2 SNEGSKA (reference sequence). The CDR3 totals 15 residues. V was clipped by 3 bases and J by 4 bases; unmatched bases: 8. The CDR3 protein is CSASETSLSTGELFF. The CDR3 nucleotides read TGCAGTGCTAGTGAGACTAGCTTATCCACCGGGGAGCTGTTTTTT.

This chain joins TRBV11-2 and TRBJ1-4; the D is unclear. Trimming shortened V by 6 bases and J by 5 bases, and 13 bases separated the two germline ends. The CDR3 length is 14 residues. CDR1 SGHAT and CDR2 FQNNGV come from the germline V gene. The CDR3 sequence is CASSNKRQNEKLFF. Written as DNA, the CDR3 is TGTGCCAGCAGTAATAAGAGGCAGAATGAAAAACTGTTTTTT.

The table lists this clone with a count of one. V is TRBV3-1 (or the pseudogene TRBV3-2) and J is TRBJ2-7, with D perhaps matching TRBD2 (5 bases). Per germline, CDR1 LGHDT and CDR2 YNNKEL (reference sequence). Trimming left V 4 bases short and J 2 bases short, with 21 bases between. The CDR3 totals 17 residues. CDR3 loop: CASSPPPWGARAYEQYF. CDR3 DNA: TGTGCCAGCAGCCCCCCCCCATGGGGAGCGAGGGCCTACGAGCAGTACTTC.